This T cell receptor beta chain was sequenced during a study of cytomegalovirus exposure and HLA in healthy donors. About the research overall: Later analysis reported that the approximately 130 validation repertoires shared the platform of the 650 to 700 first-cohort repertoires. General study findings and limits: Clusters of TCRs from the first cohort tended to co-occur in the roughly 120 validation repertoires (as a later analysis found). Rarity held for most TCR sequences, but there were some public TCRs that occurred in many donors. It was 150 to 200 TCR beta chains that were listed as cytomegalovirus-associated.

In germline, CDR1 is SGHNT, CDR2 YYREEE (reference sequence). V lost 0 bases and J lost 4, with 7 bases in between. The CDR3 runs 13 residues. Sequencing used immunoSEQ multiplex PCR; TCRdb keeps in-frame clones, though not all of them. The data contain more than 95,000 clones, roughly 90% of them singletons. As concerns this clone: Antigen: not known. The same CDR3 can be traced to other DNA sequences in this sample.

Sequencing was done on a sample of PBMCs. The chain is built from TRBV5-4 and TRBJ2-5; D not resolved. The source of this sequence is a woman aged 18-29 years in good health and CMV-seronegative. The DNA of the CDR3 is TGTGCCAGCAGCTTGGGAGGCGGAGAGACCCAGTACTTC. Amino acid sequence: CASSLGGGETQYF. The entire variable domain, with the rest obtained from reference TRBV5-4 and TRBJ2-5, is as follows: ETGVTQSPTHLIKTRGQQVTLRCSSQSGHNTVSWYQQALGQGPQFIFQYYREEENGRGNFPPRFSGLQFPNYSSELNVNALELDDSALYLCASSLGGGETQYFGPGTRLLVL.